The source of this T cell receptor beta chain is a study of cytomegalovirus exposure and HLA in healthy donors. Of note for this clone: Its antigen is currently unknown.

Use of 60 Vbeta and 13 Jbeta primers characterized the PCR. Repertoires were generated with immunoSEQ multiplex PCR, while TCRdb's copy carries only in-frame clones and drops some. Its clone listing holds some 71,000 clones. General study points: Common viral pathogens (according to a later analysis) appeared linked to several of the most significant clusters.

The CDR3 length is 15 residues. V lost 8 bases to trimming and J lost 4 bases, with 20 bases between them. Looked up from germline, CDR1 is MNHNS and CDR2 is SASEGT. This chain joins TRBV6-1 and TRBJ2-5, with a tentative D call TRBD2 (7 bases). The TCR comes from a woman aged 25 to 39 in good health and CMV-seronegative. The sample taken for sequencing was PBMCs. The CDR3, as DNA: TGTGCCAGCCTTAAGGGGGAGGGAGGAGGAGAGACCCAGTACTTC. This sequence encodes CASLKGEGGGETQYF.